Following are 13 T cell receptor beta chains from one sample sequenced in a study of memory CD4+ T cells and cytomegalovirus serostatus. The sort gate was single viable CD3+CD4+CD8-CD45RO+ cells for memory CD4+ T cells. The data were produced by immunoSEQ multiplex PCR, yet TCRdb's version contains in-frame clones alone and is incomplete. The data hold about 48,000 clones, with 78% observed a single time. Sequencing was done on a sample of memory CD4+ T cells from blood. Receptors originate from an adult in good health and CMV-seronegative.

The genes are TRBV18 and TRBJ1-2; no clear D. The CDR3 length is 13 residues. V dropped 4 bases and J dropped 0 bases, with 6 bases sitting between them. CDR1 is KGHSH, CDR2 LQKENI, per germline. The CDR3 sequence is CASSQETNYGYTF. The CDR3 nucleotides read TGTGCCAGCTCACAGGAAACTAACTATGGCTACACCTTC.

The chain combines TRBV5-1 with TRBJ1-2, with unresolved D. CDR1 is SGHRS and CDR2 is YFSETQ in the germline V gene. There are 12 residues in the CDR3. The V end lost 3 bases, the J end lost 3 bases, and 6 bases lay between the germline ends. The CDR3 DNA is TGCGCCAGCAGCTCGGACTACTATGGCTACACCTTC. It yields the protein CASSSDYYGYTF.

J is TRBJ2-5 and V is TRBV18, with 14 bases that match TRBD2. The V gene end was trimmed by 3 bases and the J gene end by 1 base; junction bases not matched to a gene: 4. The CDR3 contains 17 residues. Germline V gene lookup returns CDR1 KGHSH and CDR2 LQKENI. The chain's CDR3 is CASSPGLAGGFQETQYF. The CDR3 DNA reads as TGTGCCAGCTCACCCGGACTAGCGGGGGGTTTCCAAGAGACCCAGTACTTC.

The chain carries TRBV27 and TRBJ2-7; 8 bases fit TRBD1. This CDR3 comprises 19 residues. V gave up 3 bases and J gave up 1 base; unmatched junction bases: 17. The V gene's germline CDR1 is MNHEY and CDR2 SMNVEV (reference sequence). In DNA form, the CDR3 reads TGTGCCAGCAGTTTCCGCTCGGGGCAGGGGGCCCAAAGTTCCTACGAGCAGTACTTC. It is translated as CASSFRSGQGAQSSYEQYF.

The J gene is TRBJ1-1, the V gene TRBV7-9; TRBD1 matches 9 bases. CDR1 SEHNR and CDR2 FQNEAQ come from the germline V gene (reference sequence). The CDR3 sequence is 14 residues long. Unmatched junction bases numbered 4, after V lost 5 bases and J lost 3 bases. CDR3 nucleotide sequence: TGTGCCAGCAGCCACAGGGGGCCTGACACTGAAGCTTTCTTT. It is translated as CASSHRGPDTEAFF.

This clone is a singleton in its sample. The V gene is TRBV7-2, the J gene TRBJ1-4, with 8 bases matching TRBD1. The CDR3 contains 15 residues. Germline assignment: CDR1 SGHTA and CDR2 FQGNSA. After removal of 6 bases from V and 2 bases from J, the junction contained 5 bases not matched to a gene. CDR3 amino acids: CASSYRQGTNEKLFF. CDR3 nucleotide sequence: TGTGCCAGCAGTTACAGACAGGGGACTAATGAAAAACTGTTTTTT.

This chain uses TRBV4-1 with TRBJ1-5; tentatively, D is TRBD1 (5 bases). The CDR3 is 20 amino acids. The V gene's germline CDR1 is MGHRA and CDR2 YSYEKL. The CDR3 DNA reads as TGCGCTAGCCCACCAGCTGGGTCGCCCGGCGGGGGGAGGGTCAATCAGCCCCAGCATTTT. It yields the protein CASPPAGSPGGGRVNQPQHF.

For the CDR3, the DNA is TGTGCCAGCAGCTTATGGATGGGGACAGGGATGAACACTGAAGCTTTCTTT. This sequence encodes CASSLWMGTGMNTEAFF. The gene calls are TRBV11-2 and TRBJ1-1; 9 bases are a match to TRBD1. V lost 2 bases and J lost 0; bases outside the gene matches: 7. The CDR3 is made up of 17 amino acids. Germline CDR1 is SGHAT and CDR2 is FQNNGV.

In its sample, this clone was seen once. This sequence joins TRBV7-9 and TRBJ1-2; D remains ambiguous. CDR1 SEHNR and CDR2 FQNEAQ come from the germline V gene (reference sequence). The CDR3 contains 15 residues. Trimming took 5 bases from V and 3 from J, leaving 16 bases between them. CDR3 nucleotides: TGTGCCAGCAGCCCTCGTGCCTCGAAGGACTATGGCTACACCTTC. Its translation is CASSPRASKDYGYTF.

The rearrangement uses TRBV7-9 and TRBJ1-5; D gene uncertain. This CDR3 contains 12 residues. Germline CDR1 is SEHNR and CDR2 is FQNEAQ (reference sequence). Trimming stripped 7 bases from V and 4 bases from J, with 8 bases between. This CDR3 is CASTQGNQPQHF. The CDR3 bases are TGTGCCAGCACCCAAGGTAATCAGCCCCAGCATTTT. The entire variable domain, with the rest obtained from reference TRBV7-9 and TRBJ1-5, is as follows: DTGVSQNPRHKITKRGQNVTFRCDPISEHNRLYWYRQTLGQGPEFLTYFQNEAQLEKSRLLSDRFSAERPKGSFSTLEIQRTEQGDSAMYLCASTQGNQPQHFGDGTRLSIL.

There are a few counts of this clone. The J gene is TRBJ1-2, the V gene TRBV18; 10 nucleotides agree with TRBD1. J gave up 2 bases and V 3 bases, and 3 bases lay outside the gene matches. The germline gives CDR1 KGHSH, CDR2 LQKENI. This CDR3 has 15 amino acids. In DNA form, the CDR3 reads TGTGCCAGCTCACCGGGACAGGGGAAAAACTATGGCTACACCTTC. This translates into CASSPGQGKNYGYTF. Full variable domain (remainder filled in from reference TRBV18 and TRBJ1-2): NAGVMQNPRHLVRRRGQEARLRCSPMKGHSHVYWYRQLPEEGLKFMVYLQKENIIDESGMPKERFSAEFPKEGPSILRIQQVVRGDSAAYFCASSPGQGKNYGYTFGSGTRLTVV.

This chain uses TRBV7-9 with TRBJ1-6, with D perhaps TRBD1 (5 bases). The germline V gene encodes CDR1 SEHNR and CDR2 FQNEAQ (reference sequence). The CDR3 has 14 amino acids. V lost 2 bases and J 9 bases, leaving 11 bases between the germline ends. The CDR3 sequence is CASSLTGSASPLHF. Written as DNA, the CDR3 is TGTGCCAGCAGCTTAACAGGTTCGGCTTCACCCCTCCACTTT.

This chain joins TRBV7-2 and TRBJ1-6, with D unresolved. V lost 0 bases and J lost 5, with 8 bases in between. Germline V gene lookup returns CDR1 SGHTA and CDR2 FQGNSA. The CDR3 is 15 amino acids. This chain's CDR3 is CASSLAGLNNSPLHF. CDR3 nucleotides: TGTGCCAGCAGCTTAGCAGGGTTGAATAATTCACCCCTCCACTTT. The whole variable domain, filled in from reference TRBV7-2 and TRBJ1-6, reads GAGVSQSPSNKVTEKGKDVELRCDPISGHTALYWYRQSLGQGLEFLIYFQGNSAPDKSGLPSDRFSAERTGGSVSTLTIQRTQQEDSAVYLCASSLAGLNNSPLHFGNGTRLTVT.